This entry features one TCR beta chain sequence. In the authors' methods: Reference gene primer amplification gave nucleated cell count estimates. Profiling relied on immunoSEQ multiplex PCR, and the TCRdb table lists in-frame clones only, not all of them. That table furnishes V, J and clone size, whereas the DNA furnished D and trimming. The table has more than 400,000 clones, approximately 85% seen once; the top ten hold approximately 3%. This sample is drawn from a study of blood T cell repertoires in COVID-19. Study-level information: From the United States, Italy and Spain came samples of acute and convalescent COVID-19. The analysed material was cDNA or gDNA that came from T cells, B-cell-depleted T cells, or PBMCs.

From germline, CDR1 is LGHDT and CDR2 YNNKEL (reference sequence). V trimming: 4 bases; J trimming: 6 bases; junction bases outside the gene matches: 8. The CDR3 runs to 16 residues. Sequencing was performed on peripheral blood. The receptor was isolated from a human donor in a cohort sampled during active COVID-19. The chain couples TRBV3-1 (or the pseudogene TRBV3-2) to TRBJ2-7, with 14 bases matching TRBD2. CDR3 in amino acids: CASSRTLGLAGGEQYF. CDR3 nucleotides: TGTGCCAGCAGCCGAACCTTAGGACTAGCGGGAGGCGAGCAGTACTTC.